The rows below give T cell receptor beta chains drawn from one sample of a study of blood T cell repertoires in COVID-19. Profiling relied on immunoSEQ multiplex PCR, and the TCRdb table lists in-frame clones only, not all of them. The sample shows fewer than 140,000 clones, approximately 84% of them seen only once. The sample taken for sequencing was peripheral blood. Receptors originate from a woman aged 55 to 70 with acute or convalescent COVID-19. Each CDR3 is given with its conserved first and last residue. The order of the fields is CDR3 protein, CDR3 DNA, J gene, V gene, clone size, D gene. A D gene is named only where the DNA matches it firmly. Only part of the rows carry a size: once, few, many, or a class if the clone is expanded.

CASSFRPGLAGGTDTQYF,TGTGCCAGCAGCTTCAGACCAGGACTAGCGGGGGGCACAGATACGCAGTATTTT,TRBJ2-3,TRBV7-8,once,TRBD2
CASSPWTGGTGELFF,TGTGCCAGCAGCCCCTGGACAGGGGGGACCGGGGAGCTGTTTTTT,TRBJ2-2,TRBV9,NA,TRBD1
CASTFFQRGTEAFF,TGTGCCAGCACTTTTTTTCAAAGGGGCACTGAAGCTTTCTTT,TRBJ1-1,TRBV6-6,few,NA
CASIIRGEGYQPQHF,TGTGCCAGCATCATTCGGGGGGAGGGCTATCAGCCCCAGCATTTT,TRBJ1-5,TRBV28,NA,NA
CASSLGGGRETQYF,TGTGCCAGCAGCTTGGGCGGGGGGCGAGAGACCCAGTACTTC,TRBJ2-5,TRBV7-2,NA,TRBD2
CASSLQAGDTGELFF,TGTGCCAGCAGCCTACAAGCGGGAGACACCGGGGAGCTGTTTTTT,TRBJ2-2,TRBV7-9,NA,TRBD2
CASSDEGAYGYTF,TGTGCCAGCAGTGATGAGGGGGCTTATGGCTACACCTTC,TRBJ1-2,TRBV6-1,NA,TRBD1
CASSPEQTGSTYEQYF,TGTGCCAGCTCACCAGAACAGACAGGCTCGACCTACGAGCAGTACTTC,TRBJ2-7,TRBV18,NA,NA
CSVEDRTGLLSYNEQFF,TGCAGCGTTGAAGATCGGACAGGACTCCTCTCCTACAATGAGCAGTTCTTC,TRBJ2-1,TRBV29-1,NA,TRBD1
CASSELSSYNSPLHF,TGTGCCAGCAGTGAACTGAGCTCCTATAATTCACCCCTCCACTTT,TRBJ1-6,TRBV6-1,NA,NA
CASGSGFLDTGELFF,TGTGCTAGTGGTTCAGGGTTTTTGGACACCGGGGAGCTGTTTTTT,TRBJ2-2,TRBV12-5,once,NA
CASVYDTEAFF,TGTGCCAGCGTCTACGACACTGAAGCTTTCTTT,TRBJ1-1,TRBV2,once,NA
CASTTGGSGGEQFF,TGTGCCAGCACCACAGGGGGCAGTGGGGGTGAGCAGTTCTTC,TRBJ2-1,TRBV7-9,NA,TRBD1
CASSYKGQGAGEAFF,TGTGCCAGCAGTTACAAGGGACAGGGGGCTGGTGAAGCTTTCTTT,TRBJ1-1,TRBV6-5,NA,TRBD1
CASIPGGGTNYGYTF,TGTGCCAGTATCCCCGGAGGAGGGACTAACTATGGCTACACCTTC,TRBJ1-2,TRBV19,NA,NA
CASSFSGTSGYNEQFF,TGCGCCAGCAGCTTCTCCGGGACTAGCGGATACAATGAGCAGTTCTTC,TRBJ2-1,TRBV5-1,NA,TRBD2
CASSPEGGDGQETQYF,TGCGCCAGCAGCCCCGAGGGGGGGGACGGCCAAGAGACCCAGTACTTC,TRBJ2-5,TRBV5-1,once,NA
CASSIAGGTYEQYF,TGTGCCAGTAGTATCGCGGGGGGGACCTACGAGCAGTACTTC,TRBJ2-7,TRBV19,NA,TRBD2
CAWRGEVGYTF,TGTGCCTGGAGAGGAGAGGTCGGCTACACCTTC,TRBJ1-2,TRBV30,NA,NA
CASNLGQGFYTF,TGTGCCAGTAATTTGGGACAGGGTTTCTACACCTTC,TRBJ1-2,TRBV19,NA,TRBD1
CASSQGTGGSYGYTF,TGTGCCAGCAGCCAGGGGACAGGGGGTAGTTATGGCTACACCTTC,TRBJ1-2,TRBV11-2,NA,TRBD1
CASSLFRGAGAYEQYF,TGTGCCAGCAGCTTGTTCCGGGGGGCAGGTGCCTACGAGCAGTACTTC,TRBJ2-7,TRBV5-8,once,NA
CASSLGTGVSGYTF,TGTGCCAGCAGCTTAGGGACAGGGGTTAGTGGCTACACCTTC,TRBJ1-2,TRBV5-4,NA,TRBD1
CASSPRHTGELFF,TGTGCCAGCAGCCCCAGACATACCGGGGAGCTGTTTTTT,TRBJ2-2,TRBV14,few,NA